One and the same sample provided the 2 T cell receptor beta chains below, sequenced in a study of blood T cell repertoires in COVID-19. Profiling relied on immunoSEQ multiplex PCR, and the TCRdb table lists in-frame clones only, not all of them. The data show fewer than 110,000 clones, less than 85% seen once. What was sequenced was peripheral blood. These receptor sequences come from a woman between 65 and 79 years old with active or convalescent COVID-19.

The CDR3 DNA sequence: TGTGCCAGCACCCAGGGGTCCTACAATGAGCAGTTCTTC. This gives the protein CASTQGSYNEQFF. The chain employs TRBV7-2 and TRBJ2-1, with a tentative D call TRBD1 (6 bases). With 7 bases removed from V and 1 base from J, the gap between germline ends came to 8 bases. The CDR3 is made up of 13 amino acids. Germline loops: CDR1 SGHTA, CDR2 FQGNSA.

The chain joins TRBV28 to TRBJ1-3, with a possible D match to TRBD1 (6 bases). Trimming cost V 7 bases and J 0 bases, with 16 bases left between them. CDR1 and CDR2 from the germline V gene are MDHEN and SYDVKM. This CDR3 has 16 residues. CDR3 sequence (DNA): TGTGCCAGCACCCGAACCGGGACAAGCTCTGGAAACACCATATATTTT. This translates into CASTRTGTSSGNTIYF.